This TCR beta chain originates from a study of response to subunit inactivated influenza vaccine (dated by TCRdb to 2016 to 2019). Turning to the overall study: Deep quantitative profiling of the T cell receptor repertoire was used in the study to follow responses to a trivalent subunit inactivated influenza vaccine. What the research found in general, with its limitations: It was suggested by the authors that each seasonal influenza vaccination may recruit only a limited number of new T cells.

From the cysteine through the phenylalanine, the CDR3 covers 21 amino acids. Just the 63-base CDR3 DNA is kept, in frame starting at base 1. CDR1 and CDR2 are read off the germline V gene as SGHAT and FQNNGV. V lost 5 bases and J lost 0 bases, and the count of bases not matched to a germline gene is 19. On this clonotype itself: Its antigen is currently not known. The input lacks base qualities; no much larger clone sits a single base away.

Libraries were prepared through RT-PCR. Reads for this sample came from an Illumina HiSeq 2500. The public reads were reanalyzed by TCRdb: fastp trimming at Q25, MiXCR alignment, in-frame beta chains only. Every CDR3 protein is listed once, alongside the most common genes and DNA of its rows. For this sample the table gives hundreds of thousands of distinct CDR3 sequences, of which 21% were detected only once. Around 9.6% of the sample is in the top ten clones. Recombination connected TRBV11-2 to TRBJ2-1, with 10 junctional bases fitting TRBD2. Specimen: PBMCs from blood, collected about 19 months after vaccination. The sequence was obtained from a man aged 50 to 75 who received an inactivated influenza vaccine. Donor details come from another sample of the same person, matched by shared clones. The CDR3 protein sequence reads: CASSPYCCVEREGSSYNEQFF. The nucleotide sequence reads TGTGCCAGCAGCCCTTACTGCTGTGTCGAGCGGGAGGGAAGCTCCTACAATGAGCAGTTCTTC. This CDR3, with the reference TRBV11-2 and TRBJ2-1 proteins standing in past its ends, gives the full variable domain EAGVAQSPRYKIIEKRQSVAFWCNPISGHATLYWYQQILGQGPKLLIQFQNNGVVDDSQLPKDRFSAERLKGVDSTLKIQPAKLEDSAVYLCASSPYCCVEREGSSYNEQFFGPGTRLTVL.